This T cell receptor beta chain stems from a study of T cell changes during pregnancy in multiple sclerosis. The CDR3 loop spans 17 amino acids. Germline CDR1 reads SGHRS; CDR2 reads YFSETQ. Trimming cost V 1 base and J 3 bases, with 19 bases left between them. Clones were sequenced by immunoSEQ multiplex PCR, and TCRdb holds only the in-frame ones, with some missing. The sample gives approximately 26,000 clones, roughly 87% of which show up once; 0.8% is in the top ten. The material was CD4+ T cells from peripheral blood mononuclear cells, obtained in the second trimester of pregnancy. The rearrangement uses TRBV5-1 and TRBJ1-1; possible D gene TRBD1, 5 bases. This sequence was found in a female donor with multiple sclerosis, enrolled in a pregnancy study. CDR3 protein: CASSLWGDRARDTEAFF. CDR3 coding DNA: TGCGCCAGCAGCTTGTGGGGGGATCGGGCTCGGGACACTGAAGCTTTCTTT.